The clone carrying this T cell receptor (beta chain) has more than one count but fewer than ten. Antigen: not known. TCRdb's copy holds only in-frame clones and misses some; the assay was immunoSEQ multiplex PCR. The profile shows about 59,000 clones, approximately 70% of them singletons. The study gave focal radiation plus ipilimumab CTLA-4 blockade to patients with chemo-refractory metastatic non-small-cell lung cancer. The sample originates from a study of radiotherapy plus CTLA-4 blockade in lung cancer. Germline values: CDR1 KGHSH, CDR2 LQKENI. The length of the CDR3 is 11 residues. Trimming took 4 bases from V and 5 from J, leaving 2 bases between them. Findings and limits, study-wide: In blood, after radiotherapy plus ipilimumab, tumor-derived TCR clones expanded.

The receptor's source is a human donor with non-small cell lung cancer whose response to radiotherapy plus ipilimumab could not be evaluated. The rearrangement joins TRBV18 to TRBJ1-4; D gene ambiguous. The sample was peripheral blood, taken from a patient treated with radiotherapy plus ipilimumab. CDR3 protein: CASSLNEKLFF. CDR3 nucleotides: TGTGCCAGCTCACTAAATGAAAAACTGTTTTTT.